These 8 T cell receptor beta chains originate from one sample sequenced in a study of graft-versus-host responses after intestinal transplantation. Method: immunoSEQ multiplex PCR; TCRdb's copy keeps in-frame clones and lacks some. In the table there are around 12,000 clones, 65% to 85% of which are singletons. The input for sequencing was PBMCs, taken almost 310 days after intestinal transplant. The receptors shown here come from a human patient who received an intestinal transplant, so some T cells may come from the graft donor.

This chain uses TRBV11-2 with TRBJ2-2; no definite D call. The CDR3 runs to 15 residues. The V gene lost 0 bases and the J gene lost 4 bases, with 9 bases spanning the gap. Germline-derived CDR1 and CDR2 are SGHAT and FQNNGV. The CDR3: CASSLEVYPTGELFF. For the CDR3, the DNA is TGTGCCAGCAGCTTAGAGGTCTACCCCACCGGGGAGCTGTTTTTT.

This rearrangement joins TRBV28 to TRBJ1-2, with TRBD1 as a possible D gene (5 bases). This CDR3 has 17 amino acids. The V end was cut by 6 bases, the J end by 5 bases, with 25 bases between. CDR1 is MDHEN and CDR2 is SYDVKM in the germline V gene. The CDR3 DNA follows: TGTGCCAGCAGCACCCCGTCCTGGTTGACAGTTATTTATGGCTACACCTTC. This sequence encodes CASSTPSWLTVIYGYTF.

This sequence joins TRBV6-4 and TRBJ2-1; 13 bases line up with TRBD2. Germline V gene lookup returns CDR1 MRHNA and CDR2 SNTAGT. This CDR3 contains 16 residues. J was trimmed by 3 bases and V by 5 bases; bases with no gene match: 4. This chain's CDR3 is CASSPRLAGGYNEQFF. DNA of the CDR3: TGTGCCAGCAGTCCTCGACTAGCGGGAGGCTACAATGAGCAGTTCTTC.

The CDR3 DNA reads as TGTGCCAGCAGGGGGACTAGCGGGACGGATGAGCAGTTCTTC. It yields the protein CASRGTSGTDEQFF. J is TRBJ2-1 and V is TRBV28, with 13 bases that match TRBD2. V dropped 6 bases and J dropped 8; count of bases not matched to a gene: 4. CDR3 length equals 14 residues. Germline V gene lookup returns CDR1 MDHEN and CDR2 SYDVKM.

V gene TRBV5-1 combines with J gene TRBJ2-5, with 9 bases matching TRBD2. Germline lookup yields CDR1 SGHRS and CDR2 YFSETQ. Germline trimming cut 0 bases from V and 2 bases from J; bases unmatched to any gene: 2. The CDR3 contains 15 residues. In DNA, the CDR3 is TGCGCCAGCAGCTTGGGACTAGCGGAACAAGAGACCCAGTACTTC. It translates to CASSLGLAEQETQYF.

The J gene is TRBJ1-2, the V gene TRBV4-2; D uncertain. The CDR3 loop spans 15 amino acids. The V gene lost 0 bases and the J gene lost 4 bases, with 12 bases spanning the gap. Germline V gene data show CDR1 as LGHNA and CDR2 as YNFKEQ. The CDR3 bases are TGTGCCAGCAGCCAAGATGCCCCAGGCCCCTATGGCTACACCTTC. Its protein is CASSQDAPGPYGYTF.

The chain recombines TRBV6-5 with TRBJ1-2; D ambiguous. This CDR3 comprises 14 residues. V was pared by 0 bases and J by 7 bases, with 12 bases between. Germline assignment: CDR1 MNHEY and CDR2 SVGAGI. In DNA, the CDR3 is TGTGCCAGCAGTTACTCGCCGCCTTCCACTGGCTACACCTTC. This translates into CASSYSPPSTGYTF.

The rearrangement joins TRBV5-1 to TRBJ1-2; D call uncertain. CDR3 length: 15 amino acids. Looked up from germline, CDR1 is SGHRS and CDR2 is YFSETQ. The V and J ends lost 0 bases and 0 bases respectively, with 9 bases between them. The CDR3 loop is CASSLGRGTNYGYTF. The CDR3 DNA reads TGCGCCAGCAGCTTGGGTCGGGGTACTAACTATGGCTACACCTTC.